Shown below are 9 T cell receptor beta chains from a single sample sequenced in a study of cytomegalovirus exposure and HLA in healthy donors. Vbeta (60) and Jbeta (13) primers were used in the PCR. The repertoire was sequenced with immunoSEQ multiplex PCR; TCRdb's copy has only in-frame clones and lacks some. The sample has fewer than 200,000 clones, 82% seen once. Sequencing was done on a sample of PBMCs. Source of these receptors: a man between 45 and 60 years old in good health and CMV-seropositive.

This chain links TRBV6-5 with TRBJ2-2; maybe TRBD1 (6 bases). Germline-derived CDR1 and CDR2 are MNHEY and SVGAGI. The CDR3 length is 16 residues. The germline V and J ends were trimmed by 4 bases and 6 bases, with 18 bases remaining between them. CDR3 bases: TGTGCCAGCAGTTTAAGTAGGGGGAGTAAGGCCGGGGAGCTGTTTTTT. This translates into CASSLSRGSKAGELFF.

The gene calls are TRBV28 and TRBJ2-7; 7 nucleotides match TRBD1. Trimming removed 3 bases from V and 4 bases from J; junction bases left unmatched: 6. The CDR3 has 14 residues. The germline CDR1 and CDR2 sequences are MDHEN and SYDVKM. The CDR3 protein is CASSFPGQSYEQYF. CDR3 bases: TGTGCCAGCAGTTTCCCGGGACAGTCGTACGAGCAGTACTTC. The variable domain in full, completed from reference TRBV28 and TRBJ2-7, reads DVKVTQSSRYLVKRTGEKVFLECVQDMDHENMFWYRQDPGLGLRLIYFSYDVKMKEKGDIPEGYSVSREKKERFSLILESASTNQTSMYLCASSFPGQSYEQYFGPGTRLTVT.

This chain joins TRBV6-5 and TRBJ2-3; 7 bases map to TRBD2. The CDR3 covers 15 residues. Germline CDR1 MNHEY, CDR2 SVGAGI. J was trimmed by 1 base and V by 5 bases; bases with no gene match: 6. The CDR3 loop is CASSPPTSGTDTQYF. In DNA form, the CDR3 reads TGTGCCAGCAGTCCACCAACTAGCGGCACAGATACGCAGTATTTT.

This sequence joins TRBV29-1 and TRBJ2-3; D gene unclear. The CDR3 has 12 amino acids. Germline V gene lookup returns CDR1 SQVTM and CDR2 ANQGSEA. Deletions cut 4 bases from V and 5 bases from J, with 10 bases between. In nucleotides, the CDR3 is TGCAGCGTTGTATGGTCAGGAGATACGCAGTATTTT. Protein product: CSVVWSGDTQYF.

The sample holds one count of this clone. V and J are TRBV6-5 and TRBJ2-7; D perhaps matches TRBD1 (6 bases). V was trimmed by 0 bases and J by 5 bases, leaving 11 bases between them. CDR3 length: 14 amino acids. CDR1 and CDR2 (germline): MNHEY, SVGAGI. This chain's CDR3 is CASSYSGHWDEQYF. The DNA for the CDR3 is TGTGCCAGCAGTTACTCGGGACACTGGGACGAGCAGTACTTC.

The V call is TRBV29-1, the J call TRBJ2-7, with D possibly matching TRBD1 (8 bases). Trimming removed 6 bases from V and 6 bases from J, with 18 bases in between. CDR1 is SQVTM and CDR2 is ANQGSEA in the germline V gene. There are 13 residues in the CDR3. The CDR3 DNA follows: TGCAGCGTCCGTACAGGGGGGGCGAGCGAGCAGTACTTC. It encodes CSVRTGGASEQYF.

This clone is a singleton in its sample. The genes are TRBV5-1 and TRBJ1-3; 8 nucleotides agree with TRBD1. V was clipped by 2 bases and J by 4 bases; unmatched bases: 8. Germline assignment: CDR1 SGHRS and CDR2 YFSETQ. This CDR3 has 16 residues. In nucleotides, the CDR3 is TGCGCCAGCAGCTTATTTGGCGGGACAGGCGGAAACACCATATATTTT. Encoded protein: CASSLFGGTGGNTIYF.

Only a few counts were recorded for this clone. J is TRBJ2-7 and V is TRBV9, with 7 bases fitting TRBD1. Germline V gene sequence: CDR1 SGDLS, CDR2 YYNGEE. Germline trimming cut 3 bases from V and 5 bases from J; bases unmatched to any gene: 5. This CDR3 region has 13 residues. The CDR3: CASSAGQVHEQYF. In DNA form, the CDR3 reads TGTGCCAGCAGCGCCGGACAGGTTCACGAGCAGTACTTC.

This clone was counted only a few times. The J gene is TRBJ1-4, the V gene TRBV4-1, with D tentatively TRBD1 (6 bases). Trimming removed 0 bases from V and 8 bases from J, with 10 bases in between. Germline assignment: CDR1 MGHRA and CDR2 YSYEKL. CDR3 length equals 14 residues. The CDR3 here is CASSQDTGREKLFF. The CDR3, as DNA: TGCGCCAGCAGCCAAGATACAGGGCGAGAAAAACTGTTTTTT.